Below are 18 T cell receptor beta chains sequenced from a single sample in a study of T cell responses to AZD1222 COVID-19 vaccine. Generated by immunoSEQ multiplex PCR, the TCRdb table keeps only in-frame clones and is missing some. The sample yields 65,000 to 70,000 clones, 80% to 90% seen once. Here the sequenced sample was peripheral blood, taken on day 0 of AZD1222 vaccination. The source is an adult in good health.

The table lists this clone with a count of one. The CDR3 sequence: CASSQDSGFNQPQHF. The CDR3 coding sequence is TGCGCCAGCAGCCAAGATTCCGGGTTCAATCAGCCCCAGCATTTT. V usage is TRBV4-1 and J usage is TRBJ1-5; D gene ambiguous. Trimming left V 0 bases short and J 3 bases short, with 9 bases between. The CDR3 sequence is 15 residues long. Per the germline V gene, CDR1 is MGHRA and CDR2 is YSYEKL.

The CDR3: CASSLDQGDYNEQFF. CDR3 coding DNA: TGCGCCAGCAGCTTGGACCAGGGGGATTACAATGAGCAGTTCTTC. The chain has TRBV5-1 and TRBJ2-1, with 7 bases aligning to TRBD1. The J segment lost 4 bases and the V segment lost 0 bases, leaving 4 bases of the junction unmatched. The CDR3 totals 15 residues. Germline V lookup: CDR1 SGHRS, CDR2 YFSETQ.

The CDR3 region is CASSLNQPQHF. The CDR3 DNA reads as TGTGCCAGCAGTTTAAATCAGCCCCAGCATTTT. J is TRBJ1-5 and V is TRBV28; the D is unclear. Germline V gene lookup returns CDR1 MDHEN and CDR2 SYDVKM. V gave up 2 bases and J gave up 4 bases, with 0 bases separating them. CDR3 length: 11 residues.

This chain connects TRBV7-8 to TRBJ2-1; 13 bases align to TRBD2. The CDR3 totals 14 residues. Trimming cost V 3 bases and J 10 bases; bases outside gene matches: 3. CDR1 SGHVS and CDR2 FQNEAQ come from the germline V gene. CDR3 amino acids: CASSLTSGGREQFF. CDR3 in DNA: TGTGCCAGCAGCTTGACTAGCGGGGGGAGAGAGCAGTTCTTC. Variable domain in full (rest from reference TRBV7-8 and TRBJ2-1): GAGVSQSPRYKVAKRGQDVALRCDPISGHVSLFWYQQALGQGPEFLTYFQNEAQLDKSGLPSDRFFAERPEGSVSTLKIQRTQQEDSAVYLCASSLTSGGREQFFGPGTRLTVL.

The gene calls are TRBV7-8 and TRBJ2-7; D is ambiguous. The CDR3 length is 11 residues. Germline assignment: CDR1 SGHVS and CDR2 FQNEAQ. V gave up 2 bases and J gave up 6 bases, with 5 bases separating them. The CDR3 reads CASSLTAEQYF. The CDR3 DNA sequence: TGTGCCAGCAGCTTAACAGCCGAGCAGTACTTC. Supplemented by reference TRBV7-8 and TRBJ2-7, the full variable domain reads GAGVSQSPRYKVAKRGQDVALRCDPISGHVSLFWYQQALGQGPEFLTYFQNEAQLDKSGLPSDRFFAERPEGSVSTLKIQRTQQEDSAVYLCASSLTAEQYFGPGTRLTVT.

Concerning this clone: A read error may produce the germline difference seen at one junction end. In DNA, the CDR3 is TGTGCCACCAGCCAGGGGCCCACCCAAGAGACCCAGTACTTC. This encodes CATSQGPTQETQYF. This chain uses TRBV9 with TRBJ2-5, with D possibly being TRBD1 (6 bases). CDR1 and CDR2 (germline): SGDLS, YYNGEE. This CDR3 is built from 14 residues.

This clone was recorded once. The CDR3 loop is CATSRGKGTYGYTF. CDR3 nucleotides: TGTGCCACCAGCAGAGGGAAGGGAACCTATGGCTACACCTTC. The chain links TRBV15 to TRBJ1-2, with unresolved D. Per the germline V gene, CDR1 is LNHNV and CDR2 is YYDKDF (reference sequence). The CDR3 loop spans 14 amino acids. V was trimmed by 1 base and J by 4 bases, leaving 10 bases between them.

This clone was recorded once. The V and J genes are TRBV29-1 and TRBJ2-1; either TRBD1 or TRBD2 may supply D (6 bases each). V dropped 4 bases and J dropped 6 bases, with 16 bases sitting between them. This CDR3 comprises 14 residues. Germline V gene sequence: CDR1 SQVTM, CDR2 ANQGSEA. CDR3: CSVGPGGVSNEQFF. The CDR3, as DNA: TGCAGCGTTGGTCCCGGGGGCGTATCCAATGAGCAGTTCTTC.

This clone occurred once. This chain joins TRBV7-3 and TRBJ1-1; no clear D gene. Germline V gene sequence: CDR1 SGHTA, CDR2 FQGTGA. Trimming left V 2 bases short and J 1 base short, with 11 bases between. The CDR3 is 15 residues long. CDR3 coding DNA: TGTGCCAGCAGCTTAGTCCGAACGGGGAACACTGAAGCTTTCTTT. Translation gives CASSLVRTGNTEAFF. The entire variable domain, with the rest obtained from reference TRBV7-3 and TRBJ1-1, is as follows: GAGVSQTPSNKVTEKGKYVELRCDPISGHTALYWYRQSLGQGPEFLIYFQGTGAADDSGLPNDRFFAVRPEGSVSTLKIQRTERGDSAVYLCASSLVRTGNTEAFFGQGTRLTVV.

The chain employs TRBV11-3 and TRBJ1-5; no clear D gene. CDR1 and CDR2 (germline): SGHNT, YENEEA. CDR3 size: 13 residues. V was clipped by 1 base and J by 6 bases, with 7 bases between them. The CDR3 nucleotides are TGTGCCAGCAGCTTAGGATCCGGTCAGCCCCAGCATTTT. This gives the protein CASSLGSGQPQHF.

This clone occurred once. The J gene is TRBJ2-3, the V gene TRBV25-1; no firm D call. The germline V gene encodes CDR1 MGHDK and CDR2 SYGVNS. The CDR3 loop spans 15 amino acids. Trimming took 0 bases from V and 3 from J, leaving 10 bases between them. The CDR3 DNA follows: TGTGCCAGCAGTGAATATCCCGAGGCTACAGATACGCAGTATTTT. As protein: CASSEYPEATDTQYF.

The chain uses TRBV6-5 and TRBJ1-2, with a weak D call TRBD1 (6 bases). The ends were cut back, 5 bases at V and 7 bases at J, with 8 bases in the middle. CDR3 size: 11 residues. The V gene's germline CDR1 is MNHEY and CDR2 SVGAGI. CDR3 in DNA: TGTGCCAGCAGTCAGACAGGTGGCTACACCTTC. Encoded protein: CASSQTGGYTF.

J is TRBJ1-5 and V is TRBV5-6, with 10 bases fitting TRBD1. V was clipped by 4 bases and J by 5 bases; unmatched bases: 6. The CDR3 totals 15 residues. In germline, CDR1 is SGHDT, CDR2 YYEEEE. In nucleotides, the CDR3 is TGTGCCAGCAGCAGACAGGGGGCCTGGCATCAGCCCCAGCATTTT. This translates into CASSRQGAWHQPQHF.

The chain uses TRBV12-3 or TRBV12-4 and TRBJ2-7, with D uncertain. The V and J ends lost 6 bases and 7 bases respectively, with 10 bases between them. CDR3 length: 11 amino acids. This chain's CDR3 is CASSYSREQYF. CDR3 DNA sequence: TGTGCCAGCAGCTATTCTCGGGAGCAGTACTTC.

J is TRBJ2-2 and V is TRBV10-1; D not resolved. Germline V CDR1 and CDR2: WNHNN, SYGVQD (reference sequence). V shed 6 bases and J shed 2 bases, with 10 bases lying between them. The CDR3 contains 14 residues. CDR3 bases: TGCGCCAGCAGGGCAGGCCGTAACACCGGGGAGCTGTTTTTT. Its protein product is CASRAGRNTGELFF.

The chain has TRBV5-1 and TRBJ1-2, with TRBD1 matching 9 bases. Germline-derived CDR1 and CDR2 are SGHRS and YFSETQ. V gave up 4 bases and J gave up 1 base; unmatched junction bases: 11. The CDR3 contains 17 residues. CDR3 region: CASSQARQGEINYGYTF. In DNA, the CDR3 is TGCGCCAGCAGCCAGGCCCGACAGGGGGAGATTAACTATGGCTACACCTTC. The full variable domain, completed using reference TRBV5-1 and TRBJ1-2, is KAGVTQTPRYLIKTRGQQVTLSCSPISGHRSVSWYQQTPGQGLQFLFEYFSETQRNKGNFPGRFSGRQFSNSRSEMNVSTLELGDSALYLCASSQARQGEINYGYTFGSGTRLTVV.

This chain joins TRBV11-3 and TRBJ2-4; TRBD1 agrees at 8 bases. The CDR3 runs to 14 residues. Trimming took 6 bases from V and 7 from J; bases not matched to a gene: 8. CDR1 and CDR2 (germline): SGHNT, YENEEA. CDR3 nucleotide sequence: TGTGCCAGCAGTCCGGACAGGGACGGTAACATTCAGTACTTC. Its translation is CASSPDRDGNIQYF. Variable domain in full (rest from reference TRBV11-3 and TRBJ2-4): EAGVVQSPRYKIIEKKQPVAFWCNPISGHNTLYWYLQNLGQGPELLIRYENEEAVDDSQLPKDRFSAERLKGVDSTLKIQPAELGDSAVYLCASSPDRDGNIQYFGAGTRLSVL.

In this sample, this clone turned up a few times. This chain connects TRBV19 to TRBJ1-2, with TRBD1 identical over 9 bases. The CDR3 loop spans 13 amino acids. V lost 4 bases, J lost 8 bases, and 5 bases stayed unmatched. Looked up from germline, CDR1 is LNHDA and CDR2 is SQIVND (reference sequence). CDR3 sequence reads: CASSRRDRAGYTF. The CDR3 nucleotides read TGTGCCAGTAGTAGGCGGGACAGGGCAGGCTACACCTTC.